The clone carrying this TCR beta chain has more than one count but fewer than ten. Its antigen remains unknown. Sequential positive selection took CD4 T cells first, then CD8 T cells. This sample was taken from a study of naive and memory T cell subsets. Study outcomes and limitations: A few larger clonotypes appeared in naive repertoires, especially CD8, possibly memory cells re-expressing CD45RA.

Two oligonucleotides, mixed equimolar, formed the beta constant-region primer covering TRBC1 and TRBC2. The ligated cDNA underwent four PCR rounds using SP2 and nested alpha and beta constant-region primers. MiXCR, run by TCRdb on the UMI-ligation and nested PCR reads, gives a single entry per CDR3 protein. The repertoire holds 95,000 to 110,000 distinct CDR3 sequences, about 15% seen once, with approximately 2.6% in the top ten. V shed 7 bases, J shed 6 bases, and the junction held 8 bases outside the gene matches. Germline-derived CDR1 and CDR2 are MNHEY and SVGEGT. CDR3 size: 13 residues. The sequenced sample consisted of naive CD8+ T cells from blood. The gene calls are TRBV6-2 or TRBV6-3 and TRBJ2-7, with 8 bases identical to TRBD1. This sequence was found in a human donor in good health. The chain's CDR3 is CASTGQGWIEQYF. The CDR3 DNA is TGTGCCAGCACAGGACAGGGCTGGATCGAGCAGTACTTC.